This is a list of T cell receptor beta chains from one sample in a study of T-cell memory formation after mild COVID-19. Each CDR3 protein is one row after TCRdb ran MiXCR on the 5' RACE reads. The sample records roughly 130,000 distinct CDR3 sequences, approximately 17% being singletons. Sequencing used PBMCs or a T cell subset sorted from them (not recorded which). The receptor set was obtained from a man between 18 and 35 years old who had mild COVID-19 (a few samples of this study predate the infection). Cell type and time point are not known. Both conserved end residues are part of each CDR3. A D gene is named only where the DNA matches it firmly. Size values are once, few and many counts, or a class for expanded clones, and some rows have none.

>.|few|TRBV5-1|TRBJ2-4
TGCGCCAGCAGAGGAGAGGGAGCCAAAAACATTCAGTACTTC
CASRGEGAKNIQYF
>.|.|TRBV29-1|TRBJ1-1
TGCAGCGTTGAGGGCCTATTTAACGCTGAAGCTTTCTTT
CSVEGLFNAEAFF
>.|few|TRBV27|TRBJ2-1
TGTGCCAGCAGTACGAATCTTTACAATGAGCAGTTCTTC
CASSTNLYNEQFF
>.|.|TRBV6-5|TRBJ1-2
TGTGCCAGCAGAAAAGTCCAGGGGTTTGGCTATGGCTACACCTTC
CASRKVQGFGYGYTF
>.|.|TRBV5-4|TRBJ2-1
TGTGCCAGCAGCTTGGACCCGGGCAATGAGCAGTTCTTC
CASSLDPGNEQFF
>.|few|TRBV6-2/TRBV6-3|TRBJ2-7
TGTGCCAGCAGTTGGGACCCCCTCTCCTACGAGCAGTACTTC
CASSWDPLSYEQYF
>TRBD2|.|TRBV20-1|TRBJ2-3
TGCAGTGCTAGGCGCGGGGGGTACACAGATACGCAGTATTTT
CSARRGGYTDTQYF
>TRBD1|.|TRBV19|TRBJ1-3
TGTGCCAGTAACGTCGGGACAGGGGTCTCTGGAAACACCATATATTTT
CASNVGTGVSGNTIYF
>.|.|TRBV19|TRBJ2-6
TGTGCCAGTAGTCAGCACAGCTACTCTGGGGCCAACGTCCTGACTTTC
CASSQHSYSGANVLTF
>TRBD2|.|TRBV5-1|TRBJ2-3
TGCGCCAGCAGCTTGACTAGCGGGGGGCTCGATACGCAGTATTTT
CASSLTSGGLDTQYF
>.|few|TRBV2|TRBJ1-2
TGTGCCAGCAGTGAAAATGGGATCCCCTATGGCTACACCTTC
CASSENGIPYGYTF
>.|.|TRBV9|TRBJ2-1
TGTGCCAGCAGCCCCCAGAGGGGGGGCCTCGAGCAGTTCTTC
CASSPQRGGLEQFF
>.|.|TRBV11-2|TRBJ2-2
TGTGCCAGCAGCTTAGATCCTATCGACGGGGAGCTGTTTTTT
CASSLDPIDGELFF
>.|.|TRBV12-3/TRBV12-4|TRBJ2-2
TGTGCCAGCAGATCCGGGAGCCGCACCGGGGAGCTGTTTTTT
CASRSGSRTGELFF
>.|.|TRBV10-3|TRBJ2-1
TGTGCCATCAGTGAGTCCTGGAATGAGCAGTTCTTC
CAISESWNEQFF
>.|.|TRBV20-1|TRBJ2-2
TGCAGTGCTAGTCGACGGGACACCGGGGAGCTGTTTTTT
CSASRRDTGELFF
>.|few|TRBV5-1|TRBJ2-2
TGCGCCAGCAGCGCGGCGGGACAGCCGAACACCGGGGAGCTGTTTTTT
CASSAAGQPNTGELFF
>.|.|TRBV29-1|TRBJ2-1
TGCAGCGTGGACCCTTGGGGTGCTGAGCAGTTCTTC
CSVDPWGAEQFF
>.|.|TRBV6-1|TRBJ1-4
TGTGCCAGCAGTGAAGGATCGGGAGTTGAAAAACTGTTTTTT
CASSEGSGVEKLFF
>.|.|TRBV19|TRBJ1-1
TGTGCCATTAGCCGGGACGGCACTGAAGCTTTCTTT
CAISRDGTEAFF
>TRBD2|.|TRBV20-1|TRBJ2-3
TGCAGTGCCTCCCCTCCGGGGCTAGCGGTCACAGATACGCAGTATTTT
CSASPPGLAVTDTQYF
>.|few|TRBV29-1|TRBJ1-5
TGCAGCGTTGAAGAACCCAATCAGCCCCAGCATTTT
CSVEEPNQPQHF
>TRBD2|few|TRBV2|TRBJ2-1
TGTGCCAGCAGTGAAACGACTAGCGGGGGGGGTGAGCAGTTCTTC
CASSETTSGGGEQFF
>TRBD2|few|TRBV10-3|TRBJ2-2
TGTGCCATCAGGATGGGGGGGACCGGGGAGCTGTTTTTT
CAIRMGGTGELFF
>.|.|TRBV5-1|TRBJ2-7
TGCGCCAGCAGCCCCCGGGCCGAACGCCACTACGAGCAGTACTTC
CASSPRAERHYEQYF
>.|.|TRBV27|TRBJ2-5
TGTGCCAGCAGTTTGTCCCGGGACGTTCTTGAGACCCAGTACTTC
CASSLSRDVLETQYF
>TRBD2|few|TRBV20-1|TRBJ2-3
TGCAGTGCTTTCGCTGCGGGGGGCACAGATACGCAGTATTTT
CSAFAAGGTDTQYF
>.|few|TRBV4-3|TRBJ2-3
TGCGCCAGCAGCCCTTGGACCGACACTAGCACAGATACGCAGTATTTT
CASSPWTDTSTDTQYF
>.|.|TRBV24-1|TRBJ1-4
TGTGCCACCAGTGCCCGGGATAATGAAAAACTGTTTTTT
CATSARDNEKLFF
>.|.|TRBV5-1|TRBJ2-3
TGCGCCAGCAGCTTGGATCGTACGCAGTATTTT
CASSLDRTQYF
>.|.|TRBV7-9|TRBJ1-1
TGTGCCAGCAGCTTAGGGCCAAGTGAGCACATGAACACTGAAGCTTTCTTT
CASSLGPSEHMNTEAFF
>.|.|TRBV11-2|TRBJ2-7
TGTGCCAGCAACAGGGAGGACTCCTACGAGCAGTACTTC
CASNREDSYEQYF
>.|.|TRBV7-2|TRBJ1-5
TGTGCCAGCAGCGGGAGGGGTGGAGGGAATCAGCCCCAGCATTTT
CASSGRGGGNQPQHF
>TRBD1|few|TRBV2|TRBJ2-2
TGTGCCAGCTCGGGACAGGGGTATACCGGGGAGCTGTTTTTT
CASSGQGYTGELFF
>.|.|TRBV19|TRBJ1-4
TGTGCCAGTAGTATCCGGTTTAATGAAAAACTGTTTTTT
CASSIRFNEKLFF
>.|few|TRBV5-1|TRBJ2-5
TGCGCCAGCAGCTTCCAGGGGAAAGAGACCCAGTACTTC
CASSFQGKETQYF
>.|few|TRBV28|TRBJ2-5
TGTGCCAGCAAATCTGCAGGGCAAGAGACCCAGTACTTC
CASKSAGQETQYF
>.|.|TRBV7-2|TRBJ1-6
TGTGCCAGCAGCTTCCAGGAGCATTCACCCCTCCACTTT
CASSFQEHSPLHF
>.|few|TRBV7-7|TRBJ2-1
TGTGCTAGCAGCTTAGTGCCGGGGGTGAATGAGCAGTTCTTC
CASSLVPGVNEQFF
>.|many|TRBV27|TRBJ2-3
TGTGCCCCCGCGAATCCCGAGGAAGATACGCAGTATTTT
CAPANPEEDTQYF
>.|few|TRBV20-1|TRBJ1-2
TGCAGTGCCCCCGGTGGAGGCTACACCTTC
CSAPGGGYTF
>TRBD2|few|TRBV5-1|TRBJ2-7
TGCGCCAGCAGGAGGACTAGCGGGGCTCAGGAGCAGTACTTC
CASRRTSGAQEQYF
>TRBD1|few|TRBV19|TRBJ2-5
TGTGCCAGTAGCTCCCCCCCAGGGGGCCAAGAGACCCAGTACTTC
CASSSPPGGQETQYF
>.|.|TRBV7-3|TRBJ2-3
TGTGCCAGCAGCCCTCTGGGGGCGTATACGCAGTATTTT
CASSPLGAYTQYF
>TRBD1|.|TRBV5-1|TRBJ2-1
TGCGCCAGCAGCTCCGGACAGGGGGCAAATGAGCAGTTCTTC
CASSSGQGANEQFF
>.|.|TRBV11-1|TRBJ2-1
TGTGCCAGCAGCTTAGGCGTTTCACAGGGAAATGAGCAGTTCTTC
CASSLGVSQGNEQFF
>.|few|TRBV20-1|TRBJ2-1
TGCAGTGCTAGCGGTGCTGGTGAGCAGTTCTTC
CSASGAGEQFF
>.|.|TRBV5-1|TRBJ2-5
TGCGCCAGCAGCCGGGCCGCGGAAGCAGAGACCCAGTACTTC
CASSRAAEAETQYF
>TRBD1|.|TRBV12-3/TRBV12-4|TRBJ1-5
TGTGCCAGCAGCCGACAGGGTGGAGGGCCCCAGCATTTT
CASSRQGGGPQHF
>.|few|TRBV7-2|TRBJ2-4
TGTGCCAGCAGCTTAGCAGGGGCGTACAACATTCAGTACTTC
CASSLAGAYNIQYF
>.|.|TRBV21-1|TRBJ2-3
TGTGCCAGGAAAATGGGCGGGGGAACGCAGTATTTT
CARKMGGGTQYF